The text below deals with one T cell receptor beta chain. Its antigen is not known. This sample was included in a study of cytomegalovirus exposure and HLA in healthy donors. Study in general: Early release data held around 80 million unique TCRs from HLA-typed donors.

Study-wide results and limits: The authors later found TCR association rates varying by HLA locus, with DRB1 most and HLA-C fewest.

PCR was performed using 60 Vbeta and 13 Jbeta primers. Data came from immunoSEQ multiplex PCR; TCRdb stores just in-frame clones and leaves some out. Altogether about 98,000 clones are present, under 70% being singletons, with the ten largest covering around 2.3%. The V gene's germline CDR1 is SGDLS and CDR2 YYNGEE. CDR3 length equals 14 residues. V was clipped by 3 bases and J by 6 bases; unmatched bases: 2. This clonotype originated in a man aged 50-60 years in good health and CMV-seronegative. Sequenced sample: PBMCs. V gene TRBV9 combines with J gene TRBJ2-1, with 11 bases aligning to TRBD1. The CDR3 protein is CASSGDRGSNEQFF. CDR3 coding DNA: TGTGCCAGCAGCGGGGACAGGGGGAGCAATGAGCAGTTCTTC. Full variable domain (missing parts from reference TRBV9 and TRBJ2-1): DSGVTQTPKHLITATGQRVTLRCSPRSGDLSVYWYQQSLDQGLQFLIQYYNGEERAKGNILERFSAQQFPDLHSELNLSSLELGDSALYFCASSGDRGSNEQFFGPGTRLTVL.